The following is a T cell receptor beta chain sequence with its context. What it binds is unknown. This specimen comes from a study of cytomegalovirus exposure and HLA in healthy donors. PCR amplification relied on 60 Vbeta primers (plus 13 Jbeta primers). Repertoires were generated with immunoSEQ multiplex PCR, while TCRdb's copy carries only in-frame clones and drops some. The table lists over 150,000 clones, about 80% of them singletons. Overall study results and limits: Earlier findings revealed that most TCR beta V segments proved productive either about 87% or about 30% of the time. Per a later analysis, 15,000 to 20,000 TCR beta sequences showed association with HLA alleles at 0.05 false discovery rate. The investigators catalogued 150 to 200 TCR beta chains as cytomegalovirus-associated.

The germline V gene has CDR1 MDHEN and CDR2 SYDVKM. The CDR3 contains 15 residues. The V gene lost 5 bases and the J gene lost 5 bases, with 18 bases spanning the gap. The chain combines TRBV28 with TRBJ1-2; tentatively, D is TRBD1 (6 bases). This receptor was identified in a man aged 18 to 29 in good health and CMV-seropositive. The sample comprised PBMCs. The CDR3 loop is CASSKGGGAGYGYTF. The DNA for the CDR3 is TGTGCCAGCAGTAAAGGGGGGGGTGCGGGATATGGCTACACCTTC.